The rows below give T cell receptor beta chains drawn from one sample of a study of blood T cell repertoires in COVID-19. Data came from immunoSEQ multiplex PCR; TCRdb stores just in-frame clones and leaves some out. The sample records 150,000 or so clones, around 90% being singletons. Sample: peripheral blood. Source of these receptors: a man aged 45 to 65 with acute or convalescent COVID-19. CDR3s include the opening cysteine and the closing phenylalanine or tryptophan. The order of the fields is D gene, J gene, clone size, V gene, CDR3 DNA, CDR3 protein. A D gene is named only where the DNA matches it firmly. Expanded clones are given a class, and other clones once, few, many or no size at all.

D gene: TRBD1; J gene: TRBJ2-4; clone size: -; V gene: TRBV24-1; CDR3 DNA: TGTGCCACCAGTGATCCACGTGAGGGGGCGGACATTCAGTACTTC; CDR3 protein: CATSDPREGADIQYF
D gene: -; J gene: TRBJ2-7; clone size: -; V gene: TRBV18; CDR3 DNA: TGTGCCAGCTCACCGGGGGCGGCGGCCTACGAGCAGTACTTC; CDR3 protein: CASSPGAAAYEQYF
D gene: -; J gene: TRBJ1-2; clone size: -; V gene: TRBV15; CDR3 DNA: TGTGCCACCAGCAGCACTGTAACAGACTATGGCTACACCTTC; CDR3 protein: CATSSTVTDYGYTF
D gene: TRBD1; J gene: TRBJ2-2; clone size: -; V gene: TRBV4-2; CDR3 DNA: TGTGCCAGTGATAGGGGGCCGAACACCGGGGAGCTGTTTTTT; CDR3 protein: CASDRGPNTGELFF
D gene: -; J gene: TRBJ2-1; clone size: few; V gene: TRBV19; CDR3 DNA: TGTGCCAGTAGAAATAGATACAATGAGCAGTTCTTC; CDR3 protein: CASRNRYNEQFF
D gene: -; J gene: TRBJ2-1; clone size: -; V gene: TRBV19; CDR3 DNA: TGTGCCAGTAGTATCTACCTCGAAACGAACAATGAGCAGTTCTTC; CDR3 protein: CASSIYLETNNEQFF
D gene: TRBD1; J gene: TRBJ1-5; clone size: -; V gene: TRBV7-8; CDR3 DNA: TGTGCCAGCAGCCCAGAAGCGACAGGGAACAATCAGCCCCAGCATTTT; CDR3 protein: CASSPEATGNNQPQHF
D gene: -; J gene: TRBJ1-1; clone size: -; V gene: TRBV19; CDR3 DNA: TGTGCCAGTAGTCTCATCGGGGGTCGTACTGAAGCTTTCTTT; CDR3 protein: CASSLIGGRTEAFF
D gene: TRBD2; J gene: TRBJ2-1; clone size: -; V gene: TRBV9; CDR3 DNA: TGTGCCAGCAGCGTATTCGGCGGGAGTGGGAATGAGCAGTTCTTC; CDR3 protein: CASSVFGGSGNEQFF
D gene: TRBD2; J gene: TRBJ2-7; clone size: many; V gene: TRBV28; CDR3 DNA: TGTGCCAGCAGTCTCATCCTAGCGGGATTGTACGAGCAGTACTTC; CDR3 protein: CASSLILAGLYEQYF
D gene: TRBD1; J gene: TRBJ1-2; clone size: once; V gene: TRBV28; CDR3 DNA: TGTGCCAGCAGAACCGGGACAGAGAATGGCTACACCTTC; CDR3 protein: CASRTGTENGYTF
D gene: -; J gene: TRBJ1-6; clone size: -; V gene: TRBV7-2; CDR3 DNA: TGTGCCAGCAGCTTACCGGGACTGCCCCTCCACTTT; CDR3 protein: CASSLPGLPLHF
D gene: -; J gene: TRBJ1-4; clone size: -; V gene: TRBV7-9; CDR3 DNA: TGTGCCAGCAGCGGCAGGGAAGGGGAAAAACTGTTTTTT; CDR3 protein: CASSGREGEKLFF
D gene: -; J gene: TRBJ1-2; clone size: -; V gene: TRBV28; CDR3 DNA: TGTGCCAGCAGTTTATCCGGGGTCTATGGCTACACCTTC; CDR3 protein: CASSLSGVYGYTF
D gene: -; J gene: TRBJ1-2; clone size: -; V gene: TRBV5-6; CDR3 DNA: TGTGCCAGCAGCTTGGATCCGGAGGCGGGCTATGGCTACACCTTC; CDR3 protein: CASSLDPEAGYGYTF
D gene: TRBD1; J gene: TRBJ1-1; clone size: -; V gene: TRBV28; CDR3 DNA: TGTGCCAGCAGTCCTATCGACAGGGCCCCTGAAGCTTTCTTT; CDR3 protein: CASSPIDRAPEAFF
D gene: TRBD1; J gene: TRBJ2-2; clone size: -; V gene: TRBV19; CDR3 DNA: TGTGCCACTAGGGACAGGGGGAAAAGCGGGGAGCTGTTTTTT; CDR3 protein: CATRDRGKSGELFF
D gene: -; J gene: TRBJ1-4; clone size: once; V gene: TRBV4-2; CDR3 DNA: TGTGCCAGCAGCCAAGATCTACAGCATAATGAAAAACTGTTTTTT; CDR3 protein: CASSQDLQHNEKLFF
D gene: TRBD1; J gene: TRBJ1-1; clone size: -; V gene: TRBV7-6; CDR3 DNA: TGTGCCAGCAGCTTGGAGACAGGGGACCCGCCCGTTGAAGCTTTCTTT; CDR3 protein: CASSLETGDPPVEAFF
D gene: TRBD1; J gene: TRBJ2-1; clone size: -; V gene: TRBV27; CDR3 DNA: TGTGCCAGCAGTCCAGGGACAGGGGGCTACAATGAGCAGTTCTTC; CDR3 protein: CASSPGTGGYNEQFF
D gene: -; J gene: TRBJ1-1; clone size: -; V gene: TRBV18; CDR3 DNA: TGTGCCAGCTCCCGGCGGGGGAACACTGAAGCTTTCTTT; CDR3 protein: CASSRRGNTEAFF
D gene: -; J gene: TRBJ1-4; clone size: -; V gene: TRBV7-9; CDR3 DNA: TGTGCCAGCAGCCTACGGTTTAGGGGCTTGGGTGAAAAACTGTTTTTT; CDR3 protein: CASSLRFRGLGEKLFF
D gene: -; J gene: TRBJ1-2; clone size: -; V gene: TRBV30; CDR3 DNA: TGTGCCTGGAGTGTTGGCAGATTCGACTATGGCTACACCTTC; CDR3 protein: CAWSVGRFDYGYTF
D gene: TRBD1; J gene: TRBJ2-1; clone size: -; V gene: TRBV6-4; CDR3 DNA: TGTGCCAGCAGCAATACGGGACAGTACAATGAGCAGTTCTTC; CDR3 protein: CASSNTGQYNEQFF